The present T cell receptor beta chain was sequenced within a study of cytomegalovirus exposure and HLA in healthy donors. Looking at the study overall: An analysis done earlier identified 90 million to 120 million unique TCR beta sequences from around 180 million T cells. Whole-study findings and limits: CMV serostatus was the sole immune exposure information available. A later analysis linked a missense DCLRE1C variant to TCR beta V- and J-gene trimming. Reports indicate that TCR beta sequences accurately predicted the HLA-A and HLA-B alleles of most subjects.

Concerning this clone: Its antigen is as yet unknown.

Per germline, CDR1 SNHLY and CDR2 FYNNEI. The CDR3 length is 14 residues. The V and J ends lost 7 bases and 0 bases, in that order; junction bases with no gene match: 4. PCR involved 60 Vbeta and 13 Jbeta primers. Libraries were prepared by immunoSEQ multiplex PCR; TCRdb keeps only in-frame clonotypes and omits some of them. The sample has about 240,000 clones; 70% to 90% are singletons. The chain links TRBV2 to TRBJ2-7, with TRBD1 matching 9 bases. The sequenced sample consisted of PBMCs. The receptor's source is a woman aged 55-70 years in good health and CMV-seropositive. CDR3 sequence reads: CASITTGGSYEQYF. In DNA, the CDR3 is TGTGCCAGCATTACGACAGGGGGCTCCTACGAGCAGTACTTC. Together with reference TRBV2 and TRBJ2-7, the CDR3 gives the full variable domain: EPEVTQTPSHQVTQMGQEVILRCVPISNHLYFYWYRQILGQKVEFLVSFYNNEISEKSEIFDDQFSVERPDGSNFTLKIRSTKLEDSAMYFCASITTGGSYEQYFGPGTRLTVT.